These T cell receptor beta chains were read from a single sample in a study of control samples from healthy donors and cancer patients. This table comes from immunoSEQ multiplex PCR, and its TCRdb copy is limited to in-frame clones, with some not included. The data hold just under 150,000 clones, with about 91% observed a single time. Sequencing input: blood. The receptors were sampled from a man aged 25 to 45 in good health. CDR3s include the opening cysteine and the closing phenylalanine or tryptophan. The order of the fields is D gene, clone size, V gene, J gene, CDR3 protein, CDR3 DNA. The D gene is left open where the match is weak. Expanded clones get a size class; other rows say once, few or many, or leave the size out.

>TRBD1|-|TRBV29-1|TRBJ2-6
CSVGFQGVYSGANVLTF
TGCAGCGTTGGATTCCAGGGGGTTTACTCTGGGGCCAACGTCCTGACTTTC
>-|-|TRBV27|TRBJ2-7
CASTPGTTYEQYF
TGTGCCAGCACCCCAGGGACGACCTACGAGCAGTACTTC
>TRBD1|-|TRBV6-1|TRBJ1-2
CASSEAVSARGNYGYTF
TGTGCCAGCAGTGAAGCGGTTTCTGCCAGGGGGAACTATGGCTACACCTTC
>-|-|TRBV6-6|TRBJ2-3
CASSSGTFNTDTQYF
TGTGCCAGCAGTTCCGGGACGTTCAACACAGATACGCAGTATTTT
>TRBD1|once|TRBV11-1|TRBJ2-3
CANKQGKGTDTQYF
TGTGCCAACAAACAGGGGAAGGGCACAGATACGCAGTATTTT
>-|-|TRBV15|TRBJ1-2
CATSRDRGRAYGYTF
TGTGCCACCAGCAGAGACCGGGGCCGGGCCTATGGCTACACCTTC
>-|-|TRBV25-1|TRBJ1-1
CASSELGVWAEAFF
TGTGCCAGCAGTGAATTGGGGGTATGGGCTGAAGCTTTCTTT
>-|-|TRBV6-6|TRBJ2-7
CASSYEGDEQYF
TGTGCCAGCAGTTACGAAGGAGACGAGCAGTACTTC
>-|-|TRBV4-1|TRBJ2-3
CASSQEVGDTQYF
TGCGCCAGCAGCCAAGAGGTGGGAGATACGCAGTATTTT
>-|-|TRBV29-1|TRBJ2-2
CSVVRATGELFF
TGCAGCGTTGTTCGCGCCACCGGGGAGCTGTTTTTT
>-|-|TRBV6-2/TRBV6-3|TRBJ2-1
CASSPRRGLSVTYNEQFF
TGTGCCAGCAGCCCACGACGGGGCCTAAGCGTGACCTACAATGAGCAGTTCTTC
>TRBD1|-|TRBV27|TRBJ1-2
CASSSGQGAYNYGYTF
TGTGCCAGCAGTTCGGGACAGGGGGCCTACAACTATGGCTACACCTTC
>-|once|TRBV3-1/TRBV3-2|TRBJ2-3
CASSSQFTDTQYF
TGTGCCAGCAGCTCACAATTCACAGATACGCAGTATTTT
>-|-|TRBV6-5|TRBJ2-1
CASSYSGGGHNEQFF
TGTGCCAGCAGTTACTCAGGGGGGGGTCACAATGAGCAGTTCTTC
>-|-|TRBV20-1|TRBJ2-1
CSPWNEQFF
TGCAGCCCCTGGAATGAGCAGTTCTTC
>-|-|TRBV10-1|TRBJ2-7
CASSESKGGASYEQYF
TGCGCCAGCAGTGAGTCGAAGGGGGGGGCCTCCTACGAGCAGTACTTC
>TRBD1|-|TRBV28|TRBJ1-6
CASSSTGTNSPLHF
TGTGCCAGCAGTTCGACAGGGACTAATTCACCCCTCCACTTT
>TRBD2|once|TRBV18|TRBJ2-1
CASSPPLAANEQFF
TGTGCCAGCTCACCACCACTAGCGGCTAATGAGCAGTTCTTC
>-|-|TRBV9|TRBJ2-7
CASSTAAGPYEQYF
TGTGCCAGCAGCACCGCAGCGGGTCCCTACGAGCAGTACTTC
>TRBD1|-|TRBV11-2|TRBJ1-2
CASSLIQYRGLPNYGYTF
TGTGCCAGCAGCTTAATTCAATACAGGGGGCTTCCCAACTATGGCTACACCTTC
>-|-|TRBV9|TRBJ1-1
CASSVGTGGNTEAFF
TGTGCCAGCAGCGTAGGTACAGGCGGTAACACTGAAGCTTTCTTT
>-|few|TRBV9|TRBJ1-1
CASSAGTTNTEAFF
TGTGCCAGCAGCGCCGGGACAACCAACACTGAAGCTTTCTTT
>TRBD1|-|TRBV19|TRBJ1-6
CASSPGQGGPSSYNSPLHF
TGTGCCAGTAGTCCGGGACAGGGTGGCCCAAGCTCCTATAATTCACCCCTCCACTTT
>-|-|TRBV7-3|TRBJ1-2
CASSFQGGNNYGYTF
TGTGCCAGCAGCTTTCAGGGAGGGAATAACTATGGCTACACCTTC
>TRBD2|-|TRBV5-8|TRBJ2-3
CASSLSGERTDTQYF
TGTGCCAGCAGCCTGAGCGGGGAACGCACAGATACGCAGTATTTT
>-|-|TRBV12-3/TRBV12-4|TRBJ2-7
CASRALGVEEQYF
TGTGCCAGCAGAGCGTTAGGGGTGGAGGAGCAGTACTTC
>TRBD1|-|TRBV5-4|TRBJ1-2
CASSLGQGAQNYGYTF
TGTGCCAGCAGCTTGGGGCAGGGGGCCCAGAACTATGGCTACACCTTC
>-|-|TRBV29-1|TRBJ2-1
CSVEGTGIHHRSYNEQFF
TGCAGCGTTGAAGGGACGGGTATCCATCATCGCTCCTACAATGAGCAGTTCTTC
>-|-|TRBV7-9|TRBJ1-1
CASRYQTGSKAFF
TGTGCCAGCAGATACCAAACAGGGTCGAAGGCTTTCTTT
>TRBD1|few|TRBV29-1|TRBJ2-1
CSATGDDEQFF
TGCAGCGCGACAGGGGACGATGAGCAGTTCTTC
>-|-|TRBV10-3|TRBJ1-3
CAISDSTYQGNTIYF
TGTGCCATCAGTGATTCGACCTATCAAGGAAACACCATATATTTT
>TRBD1|once|TRBV5-4|TRBJ1-2
CASSLAVGQGSGYTF
TGTGCCAGCAGCTTGGCCGTTGGACAGGGTAGCGGCTACACCTTC
>TRBD2|-|TRBV5-1|TRBJ2-7
CASSRGGEQYF
TGCGCCAGCAGTCGGGGGGGCGAGCAGTACTTC
>-|-|TRBV3-1/TRBV3-2|TRBJ1-1
CASSQPGWGNTEAFF
TGTGCCAGCAGCCAACCCGGGTGGGGGAACACTGAAGCTTTCTTT
>TRBD2|-|TRBV15|TRBJ2-3
CATSREPGGSTDTQYF
TGTGCCACCAGCAGAGAGCCGGGGGGTAGCACAGATACGCAGTATTTT
>-|once|TRBV18|TRBJ2-7
CASSPLRVAAYEQYF
TGTGCCAGCTCACCCCTCAGGGTGGCGGCCTACGAGCAGTACTTC
>-|-|TRBV27|TRBJ1-6
CASSYRENSSPLHF
TGTGCCAGCAGTTACCGGGAAAATTCCTCACCCCTCCACTTT
>TRBD1|once|TRBV19|TRBJ1-4
CASRKPGQGAGTNEKLFF
TGTGCCAGTAGGAAACCGGGACAGGGGGCCGGCACTAATGAAAAACTGTTTTTT
>TRBD1|-|TRBV5-4|TRBJ2-5
CASSSKQGETQYF
TGTGCCAGCAGCTCAAAACAGGGGGAGACCCAGTACTTC
>-|-|TRBV19|TRBJ2-2
CASSMGSARPGELFF
TGTGCCAGTAGTATGGGGTCAGCTCGACCCGGGGAGCTGTTTTTT
>-|-|TRBV23-1|TRBJ1-2
CASSQLPTASVYGYTF
TGCGCCAGCAGTCAACTCCCGACGGCCAGCGTCTATGGCTACACCTTC
>-|-|TRBV29-1|TRBJ2-1
CSAAPGTNNEQFF
TGCAGCGCCGCACCCGGGACGAATAATGAGCAGTTCTTC
>TRBD2|-|TRBV18|TRBJ2-3
CASSPLASGGIVDTQYF
TGTGCCAGCTCACCACTGGCTAGCGGGGGAATCGTGGATACGCAGTATTTT
>-|-|TRBV6-5|TRBJ1-4
CASSYGRRLFF
TGTGCCAGCAGTTATGGAAGAAGACTGTTTTTT
>-|-|TRBV11-2|TRBJ1-2
CASSLWSESYGYTF
TGTGCCAGCAGCTTATGGAGCGAAAGCTATGGCTACACCTTC
>TRBD2|-|TRBV5-4|TRBJ2-1
CASRPSAGSSYNEQFF
TGTGCCAGCAGACCTTCAGCGGGGAGCTCCTACAATGAGCAGTTCTTC
>TRBD2|-|TRBV7-9|TRBJ2-7
CASSLVVAGGASHEQYF
TGTGCCAGCAGCTTAGTAGTCGCCGGGGGGGCCTCTCACGAGCAGTACTTC
>-|-|TRBV15|TRBJ2-2
CATSRDKTGELFF
TGTGCCACCAGCAGAGATAAAACCGGGGAGCTGTTTTTT
>-|-|TRBV4-2|TRBJ1-1
CASSPSTPRSTNTEAFF
TGTGCCAGCAGTCCTTCGACACCGAGATCTACGAACACTGAAGCTTTCTTT
>-|many|TRBV19|TRBJ2-7
CASSPSGATYEQYF
TGTGCCAGTAGTCCCTCCGGGGCTACCTACGAGCAGTACTTC